The source of this TCR beta chain is a study of T-cell memory formation after mild COVID-19. The study, taken as a whole, reports: Researchers report contracting CD4+ clones mostly in CM and EM, with CD8+ clones in EMRA. Cross-reactive memory seemingly joined, as some responding clones were found in pre-infection memory.

TCRalpha and TCRbeta libraries used 5'RACE with constant-segment primers and UMIs. MiXCR, run by TCRdb on the 5' RACE reads, gives a single entry per CDR3 protein. Here the sample spans roughly 250,000 distinct CDR3 sequences, about 16% being singletons. This clonotype was seen repeatedly, ten times or more. Its matching antigen is unknown. This TCR derives from a man younger than 35 who had mild COVID-19 (a few samples of this study predate the infection). Cell type and time point are not known. The material sequenced was PBMCs or a T cell subset sorted from them (not recorded which).

CDR3 sequence (DNA): TGCAGTGCTAGTCCCGGGGGCGGCGGTTCACCCCTCCACTTT. Its protein product is CSASPGGGGSPLHF. The chain employs TRBV20-1 and TRBJ1-6, with D maybe TRBD1 (6 bases). Germline V gene sequence: CDR1 DFQATT, CDR2 SNEGSKA (reference sequence). Between the trimmed V and J ends, which lost 3 bases and 9 bases, there was a span of 15 bases. This CDR3 contains 14 residues.